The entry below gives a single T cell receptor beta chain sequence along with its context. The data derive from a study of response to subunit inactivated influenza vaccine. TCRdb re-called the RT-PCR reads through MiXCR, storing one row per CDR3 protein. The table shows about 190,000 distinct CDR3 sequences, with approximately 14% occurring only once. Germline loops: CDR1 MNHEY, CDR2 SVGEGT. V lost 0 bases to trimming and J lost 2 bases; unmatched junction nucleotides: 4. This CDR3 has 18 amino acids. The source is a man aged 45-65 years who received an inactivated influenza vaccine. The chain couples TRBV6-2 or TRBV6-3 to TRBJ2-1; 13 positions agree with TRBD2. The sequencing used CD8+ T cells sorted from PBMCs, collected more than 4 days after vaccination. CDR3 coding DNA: TGTGCCAGCAGTTACTCGAACGGACTAGCGGGGGCCTACAATGAGCAGTTCTTC. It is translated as CASSYSNGLAGAYNEQFF.